These 17 T cell receptor beta chains originate from one sample sequenced in a study of regulatory T cells in long-lasting Graves disease. Time point of the sample: newly diagnosed GD, antithyroid drugs for less than 3 months. Construction of the TCR library relied on RNA isolated from PBMCs. Assembly of TCR beta libraries relied on iRepertoire HTBI primers together with Arm-PCR of CDR3 regions. MiXCR, run by TCRdb on the multiplex PCR reads, gives a single entry per CDR3 protein. Of roughly 350,000 distinct CDR3 sequences in the sample, 15% to 20% were seen once. These data are also associated with another study on T cells in Graves' hyperthyroidism and ophthalmopathy.

This sample comprised peripheral blood mononuclear cells (PBMCs), obtained at new diagnosis, from a patient treated with antithyroid drugs. Receptors originate from a woman aged 18 to 35 with Graves disease.

About this clonotype itself: A much larger clone lies one base from this, so it may be a read error. The V gene is TRBV6-2 or TRBV6-3, the J gene TRBJ2-1; TRBD2 agrees at 8 bases. J lost 6 bases, V lost 6 bases, and 13 bases had no gene match. The CDR3 runs to 16 residues. The germline CDR1 and CDR2 sequences are MNHEY and SVGEGT. CDR3 loop: CASSHAAGVFFNEQFF. CDR3 bases: TGTGCCAGCAGCCATGCAGCGGGAGTGTTTTTCAATGAGCAGTTCTTC.

V and J are TRBV10-1 and TRBJ2-7; 8 bases are a match to TRBD1. The length of the CDR3 is 14 residues. Germline CDR1 is WNHNN and CDR2 is SYGVQD (reference sequence). V dropped 5 bases and J dropped 0; count of bases not matched to a gene: 3. The CDR3 DNA follows: TGCGCCAGCAGTTCGGGACAGGCCTCCTACGAGCAGTACTTC. It translates to CASSSGQASYEQYF.

This clonotype showed up just a few times. The rearrangement uses TRBV4-1 and TRBJ1-3, with D unresolved. V lost 0 bases to trimming and J lost 0 bases, with 15 bases between them. Germline assignment: CDR1 MGHRA and CDR2 YSYEKL. This CDR3 has 18 amino acids. The CDR3 is CASSQDSADLTSGNTIYF. The CDR3 DNA is TGCGCCAGCAGCCAAGATTCAGCTGATTTAACCTCTGGAAACACCATATATTTT.

The rearrangement uses TRBV5-1 and TRBJ2-3; D gene unclear. This CDR3 is built from 15 residues. The germline V gene has CDR1 SGHRS and CDR2 YFSETQ. Trimming stripped 0 bases from V and 2 bases from J, with 10 bases between. The CDR3 reads CASSLDNPDTDTQYF. DNA for the CDR3: TGCGCCAGCAGCTTGGACAACCCTGACACAGATACGCAGTATTTT. Full variable domain (outside the CDR3, taken from reference TRBV5-1 and TRBJ2-3): KAGVTQTPRYLIKTRGQQVTLSCSPISGHRSVSWYQQTPGQGLQFLFEYFSETQRNKGNFPGRFSGRQFSNSRSEMNVSTLELGDSALYLCASSLDNPDTDTQYFGPGTRLTVL.

This clonotype was observed at least ten times. This chain joins TRBV6-2 or TRBV6-3 and TRBJ2-7; no firm D call. Germline CDR1 MNHEY, CDR2 SVGEGT. V was trimmed by 6 bases and J by 3 bases, leaving 15 bases between them. The CDR3 extends over 14 amino acids. The CDR3 sequence is CASSENPDDYEQYF. DNA of the CDR3: TGTGCCAGCAGCGAGAATCCAGACGACTACGAGCAGTACTTC.

This clonotype was detected only a few times. The chain recombines TRBV9 with TRBJ1-5; 7 positions match TRBD1. V dropped 4 bases and J dropped 4; count of bases not matched to a gene: 8. CDR3 length: 15 residues. The germline gives CDR1 SGDLS, CDR2 YYNGEE. The CDR3 loop is CASSPRDSQNQPQHF. The CDR3 DNA sequence: TGTGCCAGCAGCCCACGGGACAGTCAAAATCAGCCCCAGCATTTT.

This clonotype was observed many times. This chain joins TRBV12-3 or TRBV12-4 and TRBJ2-2; the D is unclear. V shed 7 bases and J shed 7 bases, with 13 bases lying between them. This CDR3 is 13 amino acids long. CDR3 DNA: TGTGCCAGCACCCCCCCTGGGAACGGGGAGCTGTTTTTT. It yields the protein CASTPPGNGELFF.

This clonotype was picked up a small number of times. The rearrangement joins TRBV5-6 to TRBJ2-3, with TRBD2 as a possible D gene (5 bases). Germline V lookup: CDR1 SGHDT, CDR2 YYEEEE. V lost 4 bases and J 1 base, leaving 19 bases between the germline ends. The CDR3 totals 17 residues. CDR3 residues: CASSPNGLSVGTDTQYF. In DNA form, the CDR3 reads TGTGCCAGCAGCCCAAATGGACTGTCAGTGGGCACAGATACGCAGTATTTT.

This clonotype was counted many times. The J gene is TRBJ1-6, the V gene TRBV2; 9 bases are a match to TRBD1. Trimming took 6 bases from V and 4 from J; bases not matched to a gene: 4. The CDR3 is 15 amino acids. The V gene's germline CDR1 is SNHLY and CDR2 FYNNEI. CDR3 DNA: TGTGCCAGCAGGACAGGGGGAGGATATAATTCACCCCTCCACTTT. This sequence encodes CASRTGGGYNSPLHF.

This clonotype has more than one count but fewer than ten. This chain's CDR3 is CSVEPGQGSEQFF. DNA of the CDR3: TGCAGCGTTGAACCGGGACAGGGGTCGGAGCAGTTCTTC. The chain carries TRBV29-1 and TRBJ2-1, with 10 bases that match TRBD1. V gave up 2 bases and J gave up 10 bases; unmatched junction bases: 5. Per the germline V gene, CDR1 is SQVTM and CDR2 is ANQGSEA. The CDR3 covers 13 residues.

Ten or more counts support this clonotype. In DNA, the CDR3 is TGCGCCAGCAGGGAGAGGGATACGCAGTATTTT. Translation: CASRERDTQYF. The rearrangement uses TRBV10-1 and TRBJ2-3; D remains ambiguous. The V end was cut by 6 bases, the J end by 6 bases, with 7 bases between. Germline CDR1 is WNHNN and CDR2 is SYGVQD (reference sequence). CDR3 length: 11 residues.

This clonotype has at least ten counts. The V and J genes are TRBV11-2 and TRBJ1-2; 8 positions agree with TRBD1. Germline CDR1 reads SGHAT; CDR2 reads FQNNGV. The CDR3 sequence is 13 residues long. V dropped 3 bases and J dropped 4; count of bases not matched to a gene: 1. The CDR3 spells CASSLGQAYGYTF. Here the CDR3 DNA reads TGTGCCAGCAGCTTGGGACAGGCCTATGGCTACACCTTC.

This clonotype was recorded a few times. The V call is TRBV19, the J call TRBJ1-6, with D perhaps matching TRBD1 (5 bases). CDR1 LNHDA and CDR2 SQIVND come from the germline V gene (reference sequence). This CDR3 is built from 15 residues. Trimming shortened V by 9 bases and J by 10 bases, and 22 bases separated the two germline ends. The CDR3: CASSAERARGSPLHF. Here the CDR3 DNA reads TGTGCCAGCTCCGCAGAAAGGGCCCGGGGGTCACCCCTCCACTTT.

This clonotype was observed at least ten times. This sequence joins TRBV27 and TRBJ2-7, with a weak D call TRBD1 (5 bases). CDR3 length: 14 amino acids. The V end was cut by 7 bases, the J end by 4 bases, with 17 bases between. CDR1 MNHEY and CDR2 SMNVEV come from the germline V gene (reference sequence). CDR3 bases: TGTGCCAGCAAAACAGGAATCGTTATGTACGAGCAGTACTTC. Its protein product is CASKTGIVMYEQYF.

V usage is TRBV6-2 or TRBV6-3 and J usage is TRBJ2-6; D unclear. V shed 2 bases and J shed 0 bases, with 8 bases lying between them. The CDR3 runs 16 residues. From germline, CDR1 is MNHEY and CDR2 SVGEGT. CDR3 sequence reads: CASSYAQLSGANVLTF. The CDR3 DNA reads as TGTGCCAGCAGTTACGCTCAGCTCTCTGGGGCCAACGTCCTGACTTTC.

This clonotype was counted between two and nine times. The chain is built from TRBV28 and TRBJ1-5; 7 bases align to TRBD1. V trimming: 6 bases; J trimming: 3 bases; junction bases outside the gene matches: 8. Germline CDR1 is MDHEN and CDR2 is SYDVKM. There are 15 residues in the CDR3. The CDR3 sequence: CASRSIGTVNQPQHF. CDR3 nucleotide sequence: TGTGCCAGCAGGAGTATAGGGACAGTCAATCAGCCCCAGCATTTT. Full variable domain (remainder filled in from reference TRBV28 and TRBJ1-5): DVKVTQSSRYLVKRTGEKVFLECVQDMDHENMFWYRQDPGLGLRLIYFSYDVKMKEKGDIPEGYSVSREKKERFSLILESASTNQTSMYLCASRSIGTVNQPQHFGDGTRLSIL.

In this sample, this clonotype turned up many times. The V and J genes are TRBV28 and TRBJ2-7, with D maybe TRBD2 (5 bases). This CDR3 region has 14 residues. CDR1 is MDHEN and CDR2 is SYDVKM in the germline V gene. V shed 2 bases and J shed 7 bases, with 15 bases lying between them. The CDR3 sequence: CASSLVASLGEQYF. DNA of the CDR3: TGTGCCAGCAGTTTAGTCGCTAGCCTGGGAGAGCAGTACTTC.